The clone carrying this TCR beta chain has a single count. What it recognizes is unknown. This specimen belongs to a study of cytomegalovirus exposure and HLA in healthy donors. Study results and caveats: Other equally common chains were less clonally expanded than HLA-associated TCR beta chains, a later analysis showed. The authors confirmed in vitro that three CMV-associated chains were specific for CMV antigens.

V dropped 1 base and J dropped 6; count of bases not matched to a gene: 10. Germline V gives CDR1 SEHNR, CDR2 FQNEAQ (reference sequence). This CDR3 has 16 residues. The PCR had 60 Vbeta and 13 Jbeta primers. This table comes from immunoSEQ multiplex PCR, and its TCRdb copy is limited to in-frame clones, with some not included. The sample comprises about 160,000 clones, roughly 80% of which are singletons, and less than 3% rests with the top ten. This receptor was identified in a male donor in good health and CMV-seronegative. Sequencing was performed on PBMCs. The chain links TRBV7-9 to TRBJ2-3, with 7 bases matching TRBD2. CDR3 coding DNA: TGTGCCAGCAGCTTAGGTCGATATGACGGGAGGGATACGCAGTATTTT. Translation: CASSLGRYDGRDTQYF.